Each of the 5 T cell receptor beta chains below was sequenced from the same sample in a study of shared clonotypes between healthy human individuals. Profiling relied on immunoSEQ multiplex PCR, and the TCRdb table lists in-frame clones only, not all of them. This table holds some 2.1 million clones, roughly 94% found once. The sample taken for sequencing was naive CD4+ T cells sorted from blood. Subset: CD45RA+ positively selected. Source of these receptors: a young man in good health.

Note on this clone: The sample has other DNA sequences that encode this CDR3 too. The chain couples TRBV19 to TRBJ2-7, with TRBD1 matching 12 bases. The V and J ends lost 4 bases and 4 bases, in that order; junction bases with no gene match: 2. CDR1 LNHDA and CDR2 SQIVND come from the germline V gene (reference sequence). The CDR3 runs 14 residues. The CDR3 sequence: CASSTGQGAYEQYF. The CDR3 nucleotides are TGTGCCAGTAGTACGGGACAGGGGGCGTACGAGCAGTACTTC. Based on the CDR3 plus reference TRBV19 and TRBJ2-7, the full variable domain is DGGITQSPKYLFRKEGQNVTLSCEQNLNHDAMYWYRQDPGQGLRLIYYSQIVNDFQKGDIAEGYSVSREKKESFPLTVTSAQKNPTAFYLCASSTGQGAYEQYFGPGTRLTVT.

The J gene is TRBJ1-4, the V gene TRBV14; no firm D call. The germline CDR1 and CDR2 sequences are SGHDN and FVKESK. V was cut by 0 bases and J by 2 bases, with 10 bases left in between. The CDR3 is made up of 16 amino acids. Written as DNA, the CDR3 is TGTGCCAGCAGCCAAGATCCGAAAACGACTAATGAAAAACTGTTTTTT. It specifies CASSQDPKTTNEKLFF.

The genes are TRBV6-5 and TRBJ1-1; the D is unclear. The germline CDR1 and CDR2 sequences are MNHEY and SVGAGI. V was pared by 0 bases and J by 1 base, with 9 bases between. There are 15 residues in the CDR3. DNA of the CDR3: TGTGCCAGCAGTTACTCCGGGAGGAAGAACACTGAAGCTTTCTTT. Protein product: CASSYSGRKNTEAFF.

On this clone: Different DNA sequences within this sample yield the same CDR3. J is TRBJ2-1 and V is TRBV5-1; D may be TRBD2 (6 bases). The V end lost 0 bases, the J end lost 3 bases, and 7 bases lay between the germline ends. The CDR3 is 14 residues long. CDR1 and CDR2 (germline): SGHRS, YFSETQ. The CDR3, as DNA: TGCGCCAGCAGCTTGGGACTAGTCTACAATGAGCAGTTCTTC. Amino acids: CASSLGLVYNEQFF.

V and J are TRBV6-4 and TRBJ2-2; 9 bases are shared with TRBD1. Germline V gives CDR1 MRHNA, CDR2 SNTAGT. Germline trimming cut 6 bases from V and 6 bases from J; bases unmatched to any gene: 8. This CDR3 has 15 residues. CDR3 bases: TGTGCCAGCAGCGCACAGGGGGCGCCTGCCGGGGAGCTGTTTTTT. Protein sequence: CASSAQGAPAGELFF.